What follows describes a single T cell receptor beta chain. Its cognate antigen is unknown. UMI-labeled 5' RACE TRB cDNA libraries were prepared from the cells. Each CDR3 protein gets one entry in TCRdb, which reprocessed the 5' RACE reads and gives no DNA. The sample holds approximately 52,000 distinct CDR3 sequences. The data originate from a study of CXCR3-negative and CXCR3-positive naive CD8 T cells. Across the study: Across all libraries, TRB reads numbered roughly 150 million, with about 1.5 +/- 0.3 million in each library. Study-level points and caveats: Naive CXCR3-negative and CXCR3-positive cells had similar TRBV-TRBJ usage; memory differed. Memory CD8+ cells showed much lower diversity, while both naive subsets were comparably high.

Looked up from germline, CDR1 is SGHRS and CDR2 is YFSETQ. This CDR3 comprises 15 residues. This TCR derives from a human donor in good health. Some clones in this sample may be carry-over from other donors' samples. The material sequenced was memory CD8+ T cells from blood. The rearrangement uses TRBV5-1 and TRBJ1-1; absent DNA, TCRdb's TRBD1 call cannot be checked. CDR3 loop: CASSLADGPGPEAFF.